The next 17 T cell receptor beta chains were all read from a single sample in a study of T cells in women clearing cervical HPV infection (dated by TCRdb to 2016 to 2018). The library was obtained by the immunoSEQ multiplex PCR assay. TCRdb carries this immuneACCESS record with in-frame sequences only. Its versions omit some clonotypes, under half of them owing to an unresolved V gene in the studies checked, with the rest unexplained. Per the sample table, the count is under 45,000 clones. Together, the top ten hold roughly 6% of the sample. Source material: blood buffy coat. The receptors derive from a woman between 18 and 69 years old with a cervical HPV16 infection that either progressed to CIN3+ or cleared (not recorded which).

Points on this clone: The sequenced fragment ends 3 residues before the CDR3 boundary, so the rest is inferred from the germline J gene. This chain joins TRBV19 and TRBJ1-1; D is unclear. Trimming pared 6 bases from V and 1 base from J, leaving 9 bases between. CDR1 is LNHDA and CDR2 is SQIVND in the germline V gene (reference sequence). CDR3 size: 13 residues. The chain's CDR3 is CASRHGPNTEAFF. The CDR3 DNA, read in part, is TGTGCCAGTAGGCACGGTCCGAACACTGAA. Filled out from reference TRBV19 and TRBJ1-1, the complete variable domain reads DGGITQSPKYLFRKEGQNVTLSCEQNLNHDAMYWYRQDPGQGLRLIYYSQIVNDFQKGDIAEGYSVSREKKESFPLTVTSAQKNPTAFYLCASRHGPNTEAFFGQGTRLTVV.

To note about this clone: The read comes to an end 3 residues before the CDR3 does, leaving the germline J gene to fill in the end. The gene calls are TRBV7-2 and TRBJ2-5, with D perhaps matching TRBD1 (5 bases). Germline loops: CDR1 SGHTA, CDR2 FQGNSA. The CDR3 has 14 amino acids. Trimming removed 1 base from V and 2 bases from J, with 8 bases in between. Partial CDR3 DNA: TGTGCCAGCAGCTTAGGACAGCGACAAGAGACC. It is translated as CASSLGQRQET. The full CDR3 is CASSLGQRQETQYF.

On this clone itself: Read data end 3 residues before the CDR3 end; the end is taken from the germline J gene. This chain links TRBV7-9 with TRBJ1-2; D remains unclear. Germline lookup yields CDR1 SEHNR and CDR2 FQNEAQ (reference sequence). CDR3 length: 15 residues. CDR3 amino acids: CASSSPSSGRYDYTF. CDR3 DNA, as far as it was read: TGTGCCAGCAGCTCGCCTTCTAGCGGGAGATACGAC. Drawing the rest from reference TRBV7-9 and TRBJ1-2, the complete variable domain is DTGVSQNPRHKITKRGQNVTFRCDPISEHNRLYWYRQTLGQGPEFLTYFQNEAQLEKSRLLSDRFSAERPKGSFSTLEIQRTEQGDSAMYLCASSSPSSGRYDYTFGSGTRLTVV.

Of note for this clone: The read terminates 3 residues ahead of where the CDR3 ends, so the germline J gene completes it. The chain couples TRBV5-4 to TRBJ2-2; D is undetermined. Germline CDR1 and CDR2: SGHNT and YYREEE (reference sequence). V gave up 4 bases and J gave up 6 bases, with 4 bases separating them. CDR3 size: 11 residues. The CDR3 sequence: CASSGPGELFF. CDR3 DNA (partial): TGTGCCAGCAGCGGGCCCGGGGAG. Full variable domain (remainder filled in from reference TRBV5-4 and TRBJ2-2): ETGVTQSPTHLIKTRGQQVTLRCSSQSGHNTVSWYQQALGQGPQFIFQYYREEENGRGNFPPRFSGLQFPNYSSELNVNALELDDSALYLCASSGPGELFFGEGSRLTVL.

To note about this clone: The read terminates 3 residues before the CDR3 end, so the remaining end is supplied by the germline J gene. The chain couples TRBV2 to TRBJ1-6, with D uncertain. CDR1 and CDR2 from the germline V gene are SNHLY and FYNNEI. This CDR3 comprises 13 residues. The V and J ends lost 6 bases and 9 bases respectively, with 12 bases between them. The DNA read from the CDR3 is TGTGCCAGCAGCCGGGGAGAAGGTTCACCC. Translating it yields CASSRGEGSP. The full CDR3 reads CASSRGEGSPLHF.

To note about this clone: The CDR3 end falls 3 residues outside the read, so it is completed with the germline J gene. The rearrangement uses TRBV18 and TRBJ1-2; 8 positions agree with TRBD1. This CDR3 has 15 residues. Germline loops: CDR1 KGHSH, CDR2 LQKENI. The CDR3 protein is CASSPGQVGTYDYTF. Partial CDR3 DNA: TGTGCCAGCTCACCGGGACAGGTTGGGACCTACGAC.

As regards this clone: The DNA ends 3 residues before the CDR3 does, and the rest of the CDR3 is filled in from the germline J gene. The V gene is TRBV4-1, the J gene TRBJ1-3, with 7 bases fitting TRBD1. With 3 bases clipped from V and 4 bases from J, the junction kept 6 bases outside the gene matches. CDR1 and CDR2 (germline): MGHRA, YSYEKL. The CDR3 spans 15 residues. Incomplete CDR3 DNA: TGCGCCAGCAGCCAGCCGACAGGGATCGGAAACACC. The encoded protein is CASSQPTGIGNT. The CDR3 reads in full as CASSQPTGIGNTIYF.

As concerns this clone: With the read ending 3 residues before the CDR3 end, the germline J gene is used to fill in that end. The gene calls are TRBV9 and TRBJ1-4; D is ambiguous. The V and J ends lost 0 bases and 0 bases respectively, with 6 bases between them. Germline values: CDR1 SGDLS, CDR2 YYNGEE. The length of the CDR3 is 15 residues. The DNA read from the CDR3 is TGTGCCAGCAGCGTAGCGAGCACAACTAATGAAAAA. Its protein product is CASSVASTTNEK. Given in full, the CDR3 is CASSVASTTNEKLFF.

As to this clone: With the read ending 3 residues before the CDR3 end, the germline J gene is used to fill in that end. The chain is built from TRBV19 and TRBJ2-3, with 14 bases that match TRBD2. The J segment lost 5 bases and the V segment lost 5 bases, leaving 3 bases of the junction unmatched. The CDR3 sequence is 15 residues long. Germline V CDR1 and CDR2: LNHDA, SQIVND (reference sequence). Incomplete CDR3 DNA: TGTGCCAGTAGTCTGGGACTAGCGGGGGTAGATACG. Residues: CASSLGLAGVDT. The CDR3 in full is CASSLGLAGVDTQYF. Complete variable domain (other parts from reference TRBV19 and TRBJ2-3): DGGITQSPKYLFRKEGQNVTLSCEQNLNHDAMYWYRQDPGQGLRLIYYSQIVNDFQKGDIAEGYSVSREKKESFPLTVTSAQKNPTAFYLCASSLGLAGVDTQYFGPGTRLTVL.

Of note for this clone: The read ends 3 residues before the CDR3 terminus; that terminus is restored from the germline J gene. The gene calls are TRBV29-1 and TRBJ1-2; D remains unclear. The V gene's germline CDR1 is SQVTM and CDR2 ANQGSEA. V lost 0 bases and J 3 bases, leaving 11 bases between the germline ends. The CDR3 is 14 residues long. The CDR3 sequence: CSVEEAGGDYGYTF. The sequenced CDR3 bases are TGCAGCGTTGAAGAGGCAGGAGGCGACTATGGC.

On this clone itself: The read gets to within 3 residues of the CDR3 end, and the germline J gene fills in the rest. The chain uses TRBV4-1 and TRBJ2-3; TRBD2 agrees at 9 bases. V lost 4 bases, J lost 3 bases, and 11 bases stayed unmatched. The CDR3 length is 17 residues. Looked up from germline, CDR1 is MGHRA and CDR2 is YSYEKL. The sequenced CDR3 bases are TGCGCCAGCAGCCCCGACCCGAGCGGGAGGCCTACAGATACG. Amino acid sequence: CASSPDPSGRPTDT. The entire CDR3 is CASSPDPSGRPTDTQYF.

As to this clone: The CDR3 end is not reached by the read, which stops 3 residues before it; the germline J gene fills it in. The chain employs TRBV5-1 and TRBJ2-1, with D maybe TRBD2 (5 bases). Germline V gives CDR1 SGHRS, CDR2 YFSETQ. The CDR3 extends over 14 amino acids. Trimming shortened V by 0 bases and J by 6 bases, and 10 bases separated the two germline ends. CDR3: CASSLAVEGNEQFF. CDR3 DNA (partial): TGCGCCAGCAGCTTGGCCGTTGAGGGCAATGAG.

CDR3 in amino acids: CASSLTSTNDYTF. The CDR3 DNA, read in part, is TGTGCCAGTAGTCTTACTAGCACCAATGAC. The gene calls are TRBV19 and TRBJ1-2, with D uncertain. The CDR3 end is not reached by the read, which stops 3 residues before it; the germline J gene fills it in. The CDR3 has 13 amino acids. Germline V gene lookup returns CDR1 LNHDA and CDR2 SQIVND (reference sequence).

A note on this clone: The sequence runs out 3 residues before the end of the CDR3; the remainder is reconstructed from the germline J gene. V usage is TRBV18 and J usage is TRBJ1-2, with D tentatively TRBD1 (5 bases). The germline CDR1 and CDR2 sequences are KGHSH and LQKENI. The V end was cut by 6 bases, the J end by 1 base, with 9 bases between. This CDR3 is built from 13 residues. The sequenced CDR3 bases are TGTGCCAGCTCTAAACAGGATAACTATGGC. Translated, it gives CASSKQDNYG. The full CDR3 sequence reads CASSKQDNYGYTF.

Details on this clone: Read sequence stops 3 residues before the CDR3 end, and the germline J gene provides the missing end. This rearrangement joins TRBV30 to TRBJ1-2, with no clear D. CDR1 and CDR2 from the germline V gene are GTSNPN and SVGIG (reference sequence). V was pared by 2 bases and J by 0 bases, with 13 bases between. This CDR3 spans 15 amino acids. CDR3 DNA (partial): TGTGCCTGGAGTCGGGGATACCAAGCTAACTATGGC. It is translated as CAWSRGYQANYG. The complete CDR3 protein is CAWSRGYQANYGYTF.

On this clone: The read terminates 3 residues ahead of where the CDR3 ends, so the germline J gene completes it. The chain uses TRBV30 and TRBJ1-2; possible D gene TRBD1, 5 bases. Per germline, CDR1 GTSNPN and CDR2 SVGIG (reference sequence). This CDR3 contains 15 residues. CDR3 amino acids: CAWSGGLAGPDTYTF. The CDR3 bases that were read are TGTGCCTGGAGTGGAGGACTAGCGGGACCAGATACC.

In regard to this clone: Sequencing ends 3 residues short of the CDR3 end; the germline J gene provides the rest. The gene calls are TRBV6-2 or TRBV6-3 and TRBJ2-7, with TRBD2 identical over 8 bases. Germline CDR1 MNHEY, CDR2 SVGEGT. CDR3 length: 15 residues. V was clipped by 4 bases and J by 5 bases; unmatched bases: 10. CDR3 loop: CASSLWREDTDEQYF. CDR3 bases read: TGTGCCAGCAGTTTATGGCGGGAGGATACAGACGAG.